This T cell receptor beta chain was retrieved from a study of blood T cells in healthy people across ages. Trimming removed 5 bases from V and 4 bases from J, with 8 bases in between. The CDR3 runs to 12 residues. Germline CDR1 SGHAT, CDR2 FQNNGV. The authors ran a second PCR of 7 to 11 cycles using a sample-barcoded 5' primer and a J-beta primer mix. One entry per CDR3 protein results from TCRdb running MiXCR on the 5' RACE reads. Of approximately 730,000 distinct CDR3 sequences in the sample, 53% are singletons; the top ten hold approximately 40%. The gene calls are TRBV11-2 and TRBJ2-5; D ambiguous. The receptor was derived from a man older than 75 in good health. What was sequenced was blood. The CDR3 DNA reads TGTGCCAGCAGCCTCCCTCCAGAGACCCAGTACTTC. As protein: CASSLPPETQYF.